These 30 T cell receptor beta chains came from one sample sequenced in a study of metastatic and nonmetastatic thyroid tumors. MiXCR reprocessed the PCR reads for TCRdb. The sample consists of roughly 81,000 clones, 8% to 9.5% of them appearing once. No patient had received any treatment before thyroid surgery. The sample was blood. The receptors originated from a female donor with papillary thyroid cancer or a benign thyroid nodule (not recorded which). Some clones in this sample may be carry-over from other donors' samples.

This chain connects TRBV28 to TRBJ1-2; tentative D call: TRBD1 (6 bases). V gave up 6 bases and J gave up 4 bases, with 9 bases separating them. In germline, CDR1 is MDHEN, CDR2 SYDVKM. The CDR3 sequence is 12 residues long. The CDR3 reads CASRNRVYGYTF. CDR3 nucleotide sequence: TGTGCCAGCAGGAACAGGGTCTATGGCTACACCTTC.

The chain employs TRBV20-1 and TRBJ2-5; 10 bases match TRBD1. The CDR3 extends over 17 amino acids. Per germline, CDR1 DFQATT and CDR2 SNEGSKA (reference sequence). V was clipped by 3 bases and J by 5 bases; unmatched bases: 15. The CDR3 DNA is TGCAGTGCTAGCACGAGATTCAGGGGGGGACAGGGGGAGACCCAGTACTTC. It encodes CSASTRFRGGQGETQYF.

At least ten counts were recorded for this clone. This chain uses TRBV9 with TRBJ1-2, with a tentative D call TRBD1 (6 bases). The germline V and J ends were trimmed by 3 bases and 3 bases, with 12 bases remaining between them. Per the germline V gene, CDR1 is SGDLS and CDR2 is YYNGEE. This CDR3 spans 14 amino acids. The CDR3 DNA sequence: TGTGCCAGCAGCGACAGGGTTATGGACTATGGCTACACCTTC. It is translated as CASSDRVMDYGYTF.

This clone qualifies as medium-sized (0.01 to 0.1%). The rearrangement joins TRBV27 to TRBJ1-6; D is ambiguous. This CDR3 is 14 amino acids long. Between the trimmed V and J ends, which lost 7 bases and 3 bases, there was a span of 10 bases. Germline lookup yields CDR1 MNHEY and CDR2 SMNVEV (reference sequence). The DNA of the CDR3 is TGTGCCAGCACCCCCGTCCTCTATAATTCACCCCTCCACTTT. It yields the protein CASTPVLYNSPLHF.

This chain links TRBV30 with TRBJ1-6; the match to TRBD1 covers 7 bases. The CDR3 consists of 14 residues. Germline CDR1 GTSNPN, CDR2 SVGIG (reference sequence). J was trimmed by 9 bases and V by 3 bases; bases with no gene match: 8. Written as DNA, the CDR3 is TGTGCCTGGAGCCAACCCAGGGGGGGTTCACCCCTCCACTTT. Residues: CAWSQPRGGSPLHF.

The chain employs TRBV9 and TRBJ2-1; 11 nucleotides line up with TRBD2. CDR3 size: 17 residues. J was trimmed by 6 bases and V by 0 bases; bases with no gene match: 8. CDR1 SGDLS and CDR2 YYNGEE come from the germline V gene. For the CDR3, the DNA is TGTGCCAGCAGCGTAGGGACTAGCGGGCCTCAAAGCAATGAGCAGTTCTTC. Protein sequence: CASSVGTSGPQSNEQFF. The full variable domain, completed using reference TRBV9 and TRBJ2-1, is DSGVTQTPKHLITATGQRVTLRCSPRSGDLSVYWYQQSLDQGLQFLIQYYNGEERAKGNILERFSAQQFPDLHSELNLSSLELGDSALYFCASSVGTSGPQSNEQFFGPGTRLTVL.

This clone has just a few counts. The V gene is TRBV9, the J gene TRBJ1-3, with 9 bases matching TRBD1. With V trimmed by 4 bases and J by 4 bases, 12 bases remained unmatched. CDR3 length: 17 amino acids. Germline V lookup: CDR1 SGDLS, CDR2 YYNGEE. The DNA of the CDR3 is TGTGCCAGCAGCACCGGACAGGGGCTAGCGGGGGGAAACACCATATATTTT. It encodes CASSTGQGLAGGNTIYF. The variable domain in full, completed from reference TRBV9 and TRBJ1-3, reads DSGVTQTPKHLITATGQRVTLRCSPRSGDLSVYWYQQSLDQGLQFLIQYYNGEERAKGNILERFSAQQFPDLHSELNLSSLELGDSALYFCASSTGQGLAGGNTIYFGEGSWLTVV.

A word on this clone: Given a much more abundant clone one base away, this may be a read error. Lacking the conserved final phenylalanine or tryptophan, this CDR3 likely reflects a read error. The chain recombines TRBV19 with TRBJ1-5; D unclear. The germline CDR1 and CDR2 sequences are LNHDA and SQIVND (reference sequence). V lost 3 bases, J lost 0 bases, and 9 bases lay in between. The CDR3 has 15 amino acids. CDR3 bases: TGTGCCAGTAGTATTGCAGGAGTTAGCAATCAGCCCCAGCATTCT. Translation: CASSIAGVSNQPQHS.

This clone has ten or more counts. The V call is TRBV7-9, the J call TRBJ1-1, with 7 bases lining up with TRBD1. V trimming: 2 bases; J trimming: 0 bases; junction bases outside the gene matches: 3. This CDR3 is built from 15 residues. Germline lookup yields CDR1 SEHNR and CDR2 FQNEAQ (reference sequence). CDR3 coding DNA: TGTGCCAGCAGCTTAACAGGGGCGATGAACACTGAAGCTTTCTTT. Its translation: CASSLTGAMNTEAFF.

This clone was recorded at least ten times. J is TRBJ2-3 and V is TRBV28; 7 bases match TRBD1. The germline gives CDR1 MDHEN, CDR2 SYDVKM. The V and J ends lost 7 bases and 3 bases, in that order; junction bases with no gene match: 7. CDR3 length: 14 residues. As DNA, the CDR3 is TGTGCCAGCACAGGGAGACAGGGAACAGATACGCAGTATTTT. It yields the protein CASTGRQGTDTQYF.

This clone was counted many times. The rearrangement joins TRBV30 to TRBJ1-1; no clear D. The V gene lost 4 bases and the J gene lost 2 bases, with 8 bases spanning the gap. The CDR3 sequence is 12 residues long. The germline V gene encodes CDR1 GTSNPN and CDR2 SVGIG (reference sequence). As DNA, the CDR3 is TGTGCCTGGAAATTATCTAACACTGAAGCTTTCTTT. Its protein product is CAWKLSNTEAFF.

This clone was recorded at least ten times. V and J are TRBV10-3 and TRBJ1-4; D gene unclear. Germline CDR1 reads ENHRY; CDR2 reads SYGVKD. The CDR3 totals 13 residues. Deletions cut 3 bases from V and 7 bases from J, with 9 bases between. The CDR3 coding sequence is TGTGCCATCAGTGACGAGGGAGGTGAAAAACTGTTTTTT. This codes for CAISDEGGEKLFF.

This clone was counted ten times or more. This chain uses TRBV7-6 with TRBJ1-1; D gene uncertain. V lost 2 bases to trimming and J lost 0 bases, with 10 bases between them. CDR3 length equals 15 residues. Germline CDR1 SGHVS, CDR2 FNYEAQ. This chain's CDR3 is CASSLWGGVNTEAFF. The CDR3 DNA reads as TGTGCCAGCAGCTTATGGGGAGGTGTGAACACTGAAGCTTTCTTT.

DNA for the CDR3: TGTGCCAGTCGGTATAGCGGGGGTACAGATACGCAGTATTTT. Protein sequence: CASRYSGGTDTQYF. J is TRBJ2-3 and V is TRBV19, with 9 bases that match TRBD2. V shed 8 bases and J 3 bases; nucleotides not matched to a gene: 6. The CDR3 is 14 amino acids. CDR1 is LNHDA and CDR2 is SQIVND in the germline V gene (reference sequence).

This clone was counted ten times or more. The chain couples TRBV20-1 to TRBJ1-6; 8 positions agree with TRBD1. This CDR3 contains 13 residues. V gave up 4 bases and J gave up 7 bases; unmatched junction bases: 3. Germline lookup yields CDR1 DFQATT and CDR2 SNEGSKA (reference sequence). This CDR3 is CSATGGGNSPLHF. The CDR3, as DNA: TGCAGTGCTACAGGGGGCGGGAATTCACCCCTCCACTTT.

The table lists this clone with many counts. The genes are TRBV11-2 and TRBJ2-5; TRBD1 or TRBD2 may be the D gene (5 bases each). V was cut by 1 base and J by 5 bases, with 11 bases left in between. From germline, CDR1 is SGHAT and CDR2 FQNNGV. The CDR3 is 14 residues long. CDR3 sequence: CASSLGRWGETQYF. CDR3 sequence (DNA): TGTGCCAGCAGCTTAGGCCGATGGGGGGAGACCCAGTACTTC.

The table lists this clone with a few counts. This chain links TRBV6-2 or TRBV6-3 with TRBJ2-2, with TRBD2 matching 8 bases. Germline lookup yields CDR1 MNHEY and CDR2 SVGEGT. The CDR3 runs to 17 residues. With 6 bases clipped from V and 1 base from J, the junction kept 10 bases outside the gene matches. The CDR3 coding sequence is TGTGCCAGCAGCCTTTTGTTAAGCGGGGGGAACACCGGGGAGCTGTTTTTT. Protein sequence: CASSLLLSGGNTGELFF.

This clone was seen repeatedly, ten times or more. The same CDR3 is also encoded by other DNA sequences in this sample. The chain uses TRBV2 and TRBJ2-1, with a weak D call TRBD2 (6 bases). Trimming removed 0 bases at V and 2 bases at J, with 8 bases between. This CDR3 is 15 amino acids long. Per the germline V gene, CDR1 is SNHLY and CDR2 is FYNNEI. In DNA, the CDR3 is TGTGCCAGCAGTGAAGCGGGGGGTCCCTACAATGAGCAGTTCTTC. Protein: CASSEAGGPYNEQFF.

A few counts support this clone. The chain has TRBV29-1 and TRBJ1-1; D remains ambiguous. V gave up 3 bases and J gave up 8 bases, with 13 bases separating them. Looked up from germline, CDR1 is SQVTM and CDR2 is ANQGSEA. This CDR3 is 12 amino acids long. This chain's CDR3 is CSVDPLGHEAFF. The CDR3 DNA reads as TGCAGCGTTGATCCGTTAGGGCACGAAGCTTTCTTT.

This clone was observed at least ten times. The chain carries TRBV7-8 and TRBJ1-5; D is possibly TRBD1 (6 bases). The V and J ends lost 1 base and 5 bases respectively, with 12 bases between them. CDR1 is SGHVS and CDR2 is FQNEAQ in the germline V gene. The CDR3 covers 15 residues. This CDR3 is CASSLEGGADQPQHF. CDR3 coding DNA: TGTGCCAGCAGCTTAGAGGGGGGGGCGGATCAGCCCCAGCATTTT.

In the case of this clone: This may be a read error: a much more frequent sequence differs by one nucleotide. This sequence joins TRBV20-1 and TRBJ2-1; 9 nucleotides align to TRBD2. The CDR3 extends over 15 amino acids. Germline CDR1 is DFQATT and CDR2 is SNEGSKA (reference sequence). The DNA of the CDR3 is TGCAGTGCCTTCCCATCGCGGGGGGGCTACAGTGAGCAGTTCTTC. Protein: CSAFPSRGGYSEQFF.

This clone was counted ten times or more. The V gene is TRBV6-1, the J gene TRBJ2-1, with unresolved D. V lost 6 bases and J 10 bases, leaving 16 bases between the germline ends. This CDR3 has 13 amino acids. Germline V gene sequence: CDR1 MNHNS, CDR2 SASEGT. CDR3 loop: CASRTLGRLEQFF. CDR3 bases: TGTGCCAGCAGGACATTAGGACGGCTCGAGCAGTTCTTC.

On this clone itself: It may be a read error: a sequence one base away is much more abundant. The chain employs TRBV7-9 and TRBJ1-4; TRBD1 aligns across 11 bases. The CDR3 sequence is 15 residues long. Germline V gives CDR1 SEHNR, CDR2 FQNEAQ (reference sequence). The CDR3 DNA reads as TGTGCCGGCAGCTTTGGACAGGGGGCGGAGGAAAAACTGTTTTTT. It specifies CAGSFGQGAEEKLFF.

This clone was seen ten or more times. The chain joins TRBV3-1 to TRBJ1-6, with a weak D call TRBD1 (6 bases). V was trimmed by 1 base and J by 5 bases, leaving 6 bases between them. Germline V gene data show CDR1 as LGHDT and CDR2 as YNNKEL (reference sequence). This CDR3 region has 14 residues. The CDR3 protein is CASSQGTDNSPLHF. The CDR3 nucleotides are TGTGCCAGCAGCCAAGGGACAGATAATTCACCCCTCCACTTT. The variable domain in full, with the rest retrieved from reference TRBV3-1 and TRBJ1-6, is DTAVSQTPKYLVTQMGNDKSIKCEQNLGHDTMYWYKQDSKKFLKIMFSYNNKELIINETVPNRFSPKSPDKAHLNLHINSLELGDSAVYFCASSQGTDNSPLHFGNGTRLTVT.

This clone was counted ten times or more. The CDR3 region is CASSLTRGLFF. For the CDR3, the DNA is TGTGCCAGCAGTCTTACTAGAGGGCTGTTCTTC. V usage is TRBV6-2 or TRBV6-3 and J usage is TRBJ2-1; possible D gene TRBD2, 5 bases. From germline, CDR1 is MNHEY and CDR2 SVGEGT. The length of the CDR3 is 11 residues. Deletions cut 5 bases from V and 15 bases from J, with 14 bases between.

This clone was picked up a small number of times. A much larger clone differs from this one at a single base, so this may be a read error. CDR3 bases: TGTGCCAGCAGTTACTCGGCGGGGCCTGCTGGCTACGAGCAGTACTTC. This translates into CASSYSAGPAGYEQYF. V is TRBV6-5 and J is TRBJ2-7; D possibly corresponds to TRBD2 (6 bases). Trimming shortened V by 0 bases and J by 3 bases, and 15 bases separated the two germline ends. Germline CDR1 is MNHEY and CDR2 is SVGAGI. The CDR3 is 16 residues long.

This clone was observed many times. V gene TRBV7-2 combines with J gene TRBJ1-5, with D tentatively TRBD1 (5 bases). The germline gives CDR1 SGHTA, CDR2 FQGNSA. Trimming pared 1 base from V and 0 bases from J, leaving 7 bases between. The length of the CDR3 is 15 residues. The CDR3 is CASSLGGVSNQPQHF. The CDR3 bases are TGTGCCAGCAGCTTAGGAGGGGTTAGCAATCAGCCCCAGCATTTT.

The table lists this clone with many counts. This chain uses TRBV3-1 with TRBJ2-5; 14 nucleotides agree with TRBD2. The CDR3 is 21 residues long. Losses at the gene ends were 0 bases for V and 5 bases for J; bases not matched to a gene: 17. Germline V gene data show CDR1 as LGHDT and CDR2 as YNNKEL (reference sequence). In nucleotides, the CDR3 is TGTGCCAGCAGCCAAGACCTAGGACAGGAAGGACTAGCGGGGGGTTGGGAGACCCAGTACTTC. It translates to CASSQDLGQEGLAGGWETQYF.

This clone was recorded many times. This chain links TRBV5-8 with TRBJ2-1; D possibly corresponds to TRBD2 (5 bases). CDR1 SGHTS and CDR2 YDEGEE come from the germline V gene. Trimming removed 6 bases at V and 4 bases at J, with 17 bases between. This CDR3 contains 15 residues. The CDR3 here is CASTAGNFKYNEQFF. In DNA, the CDR3 is TGTGCCAGCACGGCGGGTAACTTTAAGTACAATGAGCAGTTCTTC.

In its sample, this clone was seen a few times. This chain links TRBV10-1 with TRBJ2-1; tentatively, D is TRBD1 or TRBD2 (6 bases each). The CDR3 is made up of 13 amino acids. V was cut by 3 bases and J by 9 bases, with 12 bases left in between. Germline V gene sequence: CDR1 WNHNN, CDR2 SYGVQD (reference sequence). The DNA for the CDR3 is TGCGCCAGCAGTGACGGGGGCGTGGGTGAGCAGTTCTTC. It is translated as CASSDGGVGEQFF.